Listed here are 6 T cell receptor beta chains from one sample, sequenced in a study of STAT5B mutations in CD4+ large granular lymphocyte leukemia. Assay: immunoSEQ multiplex PCR; the TCRdb copy retains only in-frame clones and omits some. The sample has about 25,000 clones; just under 75% are singletons. Specimen: CD4+ T cells from blood buffy coats. These receptors were taken from a human donor in good health.

Only one count was recorded for this clone. The V gene is TRBV6-4, the J gene TRBJ2-1; 7 bases agree with TRBD2. CDR1 and CDR2 from the germline V gene are MRHNA and SNTAGT. CDR3 size: 14 residues. Trimming at V came to 1 base and at J to 7 bases, leaving 4 bases not matched to a gene. CDR3 region: CASSDWGRANEQFF. The CDR3 region has the DNA TGTGCCAGCAGTGACTGGGGGAGGGCGAATGAGCAGTTCTTC.

This chain connects TRBV4-2 to TRBJ2-1; D perhaps matches TRBD1 (5 bases). This CDR3 has 14 amino acids. Between the trimmed V and J ends, which lost 0 bases and 5 bases, there was a span of 8 bases. The V gene's germline CDR1 is LGHNA and CDR2 YNFKEQ. DNA of the CDR3: TGTGCCAGCAGCCAAGATTCGACAGACAATGAGCAGTTCTTC. Protein product: CASSQDSTDNEQFF.

The rearrangement joins TRBV11-2 to TRBJ2-5, with TRBD1 matching over 8 bases. Trimming at V came to 5 bases and at J to 7 bases, leaving 9 bases not matched to a gene. The germline V gene has CDR1 SGHAT and CDR2 FQNNGV. This CDR3 has 14 residues. The CDR3 reads CASSRTGFEGTQYF. The CDR3, as DNA: TGTGCCAGCAGCCGGACAGGGTTTGAGGGGACCCAGTACTTC.

This sequence joins TRBV12-2 and TRBJ2-3; the table calls TRBD2, which could not be checked here. TRBV12-2 is an annotated pseudogene. This CDR3 region has 17 residues. CDR3 DNA sequence: TGTGCAAGTCGCTTAGTTTGGCGGGGAGTTTGCACAGATACGCAGTATTTT. Translation: CASRLVWRGVCTDTQYF.

This clone showed up just a few times. The V gene is TRBV5-1, the J gene TRBJ1-1; D is unresolved. Germline V gene data show CDR1 as SGHRS and CDR2 as YFSETQ. This CDR3 is 13 amino acids long. V was cut by 4 bases and J by 3 bases, with 10 bases left in between. CDR3 nucleotides: TGCGCCAGCAGCACCGGGAAGGACACTGAAGCTTTCTTT. This encodes CASSTGKDTEAFF.

The table lists this clone with a few counts. J is TRBJ1-6 and V is TRBV9; the D gene is possibly TRBD1 (5 bases). This CDR3 is built from 16 residues. V lost 0 bases and J lost 6, with 13 bases in between. Germline V gives CDR1 SGDLS, CDR2 YYNGEE. CDR3 amino acids: CASSVGQGLSNSPLHF. In DNA form, the CDR3 reads TGTGCCAGCAGCGTAGGGCAGGGTCTGAGTAATTCACCCCTCCACTTT. Full variable domain (missing parts from reference TRBV9 and TRBJ1-6): DSGVTQTPKHLITATGQRVTLRCSPRSGDLSVYWYQQSLDQGLQFLIQYYNGEERAKGNILERFSAQQFPDLHSELNLSSLELGDSALYFCASSVGQGLSNSPLHFGNGTRLTVT.